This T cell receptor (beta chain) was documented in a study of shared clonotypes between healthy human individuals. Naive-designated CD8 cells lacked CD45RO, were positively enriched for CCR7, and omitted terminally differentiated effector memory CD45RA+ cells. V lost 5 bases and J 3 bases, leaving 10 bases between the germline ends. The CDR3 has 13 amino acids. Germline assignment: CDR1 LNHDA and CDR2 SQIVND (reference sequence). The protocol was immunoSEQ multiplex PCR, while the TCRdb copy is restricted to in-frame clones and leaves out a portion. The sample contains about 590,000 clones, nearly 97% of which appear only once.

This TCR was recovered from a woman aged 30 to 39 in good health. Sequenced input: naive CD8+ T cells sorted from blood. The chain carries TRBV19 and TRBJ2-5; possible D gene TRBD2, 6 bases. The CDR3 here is CASSPWGEETQYF. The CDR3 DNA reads TGTGCCAGTAGTCCCTGGGGGGAAGAGACCCAGTACTTC.